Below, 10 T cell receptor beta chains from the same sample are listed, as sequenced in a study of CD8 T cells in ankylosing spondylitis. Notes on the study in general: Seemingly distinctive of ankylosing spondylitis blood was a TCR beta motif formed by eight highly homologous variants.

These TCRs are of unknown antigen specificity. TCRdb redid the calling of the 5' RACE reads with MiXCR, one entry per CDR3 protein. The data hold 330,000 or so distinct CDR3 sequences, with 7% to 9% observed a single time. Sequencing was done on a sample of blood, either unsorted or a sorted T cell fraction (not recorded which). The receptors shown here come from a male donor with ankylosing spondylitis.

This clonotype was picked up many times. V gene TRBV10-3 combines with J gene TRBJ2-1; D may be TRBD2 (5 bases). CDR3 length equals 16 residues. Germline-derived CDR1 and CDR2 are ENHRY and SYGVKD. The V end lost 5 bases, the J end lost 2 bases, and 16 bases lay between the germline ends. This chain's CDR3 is CAISYGSENTYNEQFF. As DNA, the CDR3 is TGTGCCATCAGTTATGGTAGCGAGAACACCTACAATGAGCAGTTCTTC.

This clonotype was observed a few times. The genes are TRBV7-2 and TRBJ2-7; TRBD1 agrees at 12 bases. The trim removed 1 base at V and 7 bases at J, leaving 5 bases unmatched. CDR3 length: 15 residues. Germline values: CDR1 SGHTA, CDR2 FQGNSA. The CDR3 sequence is CASSLDGTGGREQYF. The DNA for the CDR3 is TGTGCCAGCAGCTTAGATGGGACAGGGGGCCGGGAGCAGTACTTC. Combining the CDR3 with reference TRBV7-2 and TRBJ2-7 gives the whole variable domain GAGVSQSPSNKVTEKGKDVELRCDPISGHTALYWYRQSLGQGLEFLIYFQGNSAPDKSGLPSDRFSAERTGGSVSTLTIQRTQQEDSAVYLCASSLDGTGGREQYFGPGTRLTVT.

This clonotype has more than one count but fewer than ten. The CDR3 sequence: CSATLSLRLAGDLSRSYEQYF. CDR3 sequence (DNA): TGCAGTGCTACCCTCTCCCTACGACTAGCGGGAGACTTATCTAGGTCCTACGAGCAGTACTTC. V usage is TRBV20-1 and J usage is TRBJ2-7, with 12 bases fitting TRBD2. Germline V gene sequence: CDR1 DFQATT, CDR2 SNEGSKA (reference sequence). CDR3 length: 21 amino acids. J was trimmed by 1 base and V by 4 bases; bases with no gene match: 23.

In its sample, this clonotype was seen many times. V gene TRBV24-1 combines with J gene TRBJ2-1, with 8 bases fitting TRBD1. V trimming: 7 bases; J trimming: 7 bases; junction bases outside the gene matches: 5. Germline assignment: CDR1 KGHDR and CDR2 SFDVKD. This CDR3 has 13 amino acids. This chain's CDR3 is CATRAGGGNEQFF. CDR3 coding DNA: TGTGCCACCAGGGCAGGGGGCGGGAATGAGCAGTTCTTC.

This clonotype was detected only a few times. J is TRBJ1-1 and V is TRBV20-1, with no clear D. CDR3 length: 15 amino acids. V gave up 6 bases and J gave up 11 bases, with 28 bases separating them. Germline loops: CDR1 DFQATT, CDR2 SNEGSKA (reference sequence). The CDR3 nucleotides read TGCAGTGCACGGGCGATGCCAGCCAGAATCCCGGAGGCTTTCTTT. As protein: CSARAMPARIPEAFF.

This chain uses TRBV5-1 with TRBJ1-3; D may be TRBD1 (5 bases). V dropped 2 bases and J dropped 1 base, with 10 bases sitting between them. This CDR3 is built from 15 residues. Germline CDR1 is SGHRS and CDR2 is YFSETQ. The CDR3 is CASSFNGQSGNTIYF. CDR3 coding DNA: TGCGCCAGCAGCTTTAACGGACAATCTGGAAACACCATATATTTT.

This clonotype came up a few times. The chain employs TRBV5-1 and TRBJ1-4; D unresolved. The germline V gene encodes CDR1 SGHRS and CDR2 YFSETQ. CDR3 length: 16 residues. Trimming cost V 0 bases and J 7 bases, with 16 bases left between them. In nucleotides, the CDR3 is TGCGCCAGCAGCTTGGCCAGTGGGGTCCCCCGTGAAAAACTGTTTTTT. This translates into CASSLASGVPREKLFF.

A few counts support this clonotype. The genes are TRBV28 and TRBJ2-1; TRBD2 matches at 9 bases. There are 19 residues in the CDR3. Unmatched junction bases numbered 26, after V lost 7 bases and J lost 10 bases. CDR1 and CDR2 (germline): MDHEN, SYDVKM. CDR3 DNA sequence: TGTGCCAGCAACAAAAAAGGCTATTTGCGGGAGGGCCGGGTGCAGGAGCAGTTCTTC. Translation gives CASNKKGYLREGRVQEQFF.

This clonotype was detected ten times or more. The CDR3 region has the DNA TGTGCCAGCAGTTCCCCCGACGGCTATGGCTACACCTTC. It codes for CASSSPDGYGYTF. The gene calls are TRBV28 and TRBJ1-2; no reliable D call. Trimming removed 4 bases at V and 4 bases at J, with 10 bases between. There are 13 residues in the CDR3. Per germline, CDR1 MDHEN and CDR2 SYDVKM.

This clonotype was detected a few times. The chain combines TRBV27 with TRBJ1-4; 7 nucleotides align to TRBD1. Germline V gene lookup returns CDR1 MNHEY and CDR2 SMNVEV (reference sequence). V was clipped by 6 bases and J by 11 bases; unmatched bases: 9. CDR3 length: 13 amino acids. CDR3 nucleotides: TGTGCCAGCAGGACAGGGCCCTCGGCCAAACTGTTTTTT. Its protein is CASRTGPSAKLFF.